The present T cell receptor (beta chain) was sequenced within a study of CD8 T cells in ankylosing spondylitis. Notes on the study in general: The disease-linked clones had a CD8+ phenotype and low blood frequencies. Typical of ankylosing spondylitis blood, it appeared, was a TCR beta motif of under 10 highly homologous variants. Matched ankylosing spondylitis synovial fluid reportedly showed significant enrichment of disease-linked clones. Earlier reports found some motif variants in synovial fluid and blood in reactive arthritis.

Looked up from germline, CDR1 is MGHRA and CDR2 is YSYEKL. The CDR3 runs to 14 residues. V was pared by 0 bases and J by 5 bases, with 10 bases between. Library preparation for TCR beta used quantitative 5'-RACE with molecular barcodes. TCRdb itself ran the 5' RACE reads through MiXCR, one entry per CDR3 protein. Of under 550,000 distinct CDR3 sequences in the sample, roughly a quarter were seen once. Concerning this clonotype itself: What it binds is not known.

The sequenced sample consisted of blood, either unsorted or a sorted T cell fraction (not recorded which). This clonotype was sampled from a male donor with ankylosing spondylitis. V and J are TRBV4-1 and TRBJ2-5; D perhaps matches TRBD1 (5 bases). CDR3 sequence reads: CASSQEASGETQYF. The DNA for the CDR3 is TGCGCCAGCAGCCAAGAAGCGTCAGGGGAGACCCAGTACTTC.